The TCR beta chain under discussion was sequenced for a study of blood T cell repertoires in COVID-19. About the research overall: The cDNA or gDNA used as material had been derived from T cells, B-cell-depleted T cells, or PBMCs.

Method: immunoSEQ multiplex PCR; TCRdb's copy keeps in-frame clones and lacks some. Of 250,000 to 300,000 clones in the sample, 86% are singletons; the top ten hold approximately 14%. In Seattle, patients joined the study during active infection and were tracked longitudinally. The specimen sequenced was peripheral blood. The sequence was collected from a woman aged 70-85 years with COVID-19, enrolled during active disease.

CDR3 amino acids: CATSDPTGGNEKLFF. CDR3 in DNA: TGTGCCACCAGTGATCCTACAGGGGGAAATGAAAAACTGTTTTTT. J is TRBJ1-4 and V is TRBV24-1, with 8 bases lining up with TRBD1. J gave up 5 bases and V 3 bases, and 4 bases lay outside the gene matches. Per germline, CDR1 KGHDR and CDR2 SFDVKD. CDR3 length: 15 amino acids.